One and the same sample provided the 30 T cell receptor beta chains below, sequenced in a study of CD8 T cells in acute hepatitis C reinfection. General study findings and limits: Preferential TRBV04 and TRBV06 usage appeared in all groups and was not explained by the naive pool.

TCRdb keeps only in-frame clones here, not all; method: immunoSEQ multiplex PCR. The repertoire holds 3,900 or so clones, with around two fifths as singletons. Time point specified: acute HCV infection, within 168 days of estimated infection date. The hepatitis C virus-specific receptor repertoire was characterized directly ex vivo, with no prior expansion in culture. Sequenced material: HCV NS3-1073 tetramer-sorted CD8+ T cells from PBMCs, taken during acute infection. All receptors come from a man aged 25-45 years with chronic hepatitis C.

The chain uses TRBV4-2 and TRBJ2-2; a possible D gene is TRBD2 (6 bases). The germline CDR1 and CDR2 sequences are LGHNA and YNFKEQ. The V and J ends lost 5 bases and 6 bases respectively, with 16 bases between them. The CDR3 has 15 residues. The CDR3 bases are TGTGCCAGCAGCTTAGAACCGGGAGCCCCCGGGGAGCTGTTTTTT. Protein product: CASSLEPGAPGELFF.

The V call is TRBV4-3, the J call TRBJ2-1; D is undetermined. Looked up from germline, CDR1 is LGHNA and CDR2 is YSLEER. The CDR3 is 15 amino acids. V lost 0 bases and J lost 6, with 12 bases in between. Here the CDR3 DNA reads TGCGCCAGCAGCCAAGAGATTCTGGGTGGCAATGAGCAGTTCTTC. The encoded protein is CASSQEILGGNEQFF.

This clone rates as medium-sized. The CDR3, as DNA: TGTGCCAGCAGTTTATCGGGGGGACAGTTCGACGAGCAGTACTTC. Translating it yields CASSLSGGQFDEQYF. This chain joins TRBV27 and TRBJ2-7; maybe TRBD1 (7 bases). This CDR3 has 15 residues. Per the germline V gene, CDR1 is MNHEY and CDR2 is SMNVEV (reference sequence). Trimming removed 0 bases from V and 5 bases from J, with 14 bases in between.

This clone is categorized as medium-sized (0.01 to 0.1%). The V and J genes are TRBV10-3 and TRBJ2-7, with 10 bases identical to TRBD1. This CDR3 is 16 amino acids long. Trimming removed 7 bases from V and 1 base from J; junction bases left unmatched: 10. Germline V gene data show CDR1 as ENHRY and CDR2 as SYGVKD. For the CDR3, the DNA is TGTGCCATCATGGATCCCCCGGGACAGGGGTCCTACGAGCAGTACTTC. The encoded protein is CAIMDPPGQGSYEQYF.

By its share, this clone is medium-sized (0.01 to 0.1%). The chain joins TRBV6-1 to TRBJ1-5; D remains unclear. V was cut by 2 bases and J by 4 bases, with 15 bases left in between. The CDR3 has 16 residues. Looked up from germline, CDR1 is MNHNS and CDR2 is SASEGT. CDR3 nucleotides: TGTGCCAGCAGTGAACTTCTCGGAGGGAGTAATCAGCCCCAGCATTTT. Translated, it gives CASSELLGGSNQPQHF.

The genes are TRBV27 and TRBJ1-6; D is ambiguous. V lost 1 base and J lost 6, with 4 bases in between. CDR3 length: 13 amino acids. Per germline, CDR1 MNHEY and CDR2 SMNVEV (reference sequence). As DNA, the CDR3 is TGTGCCAGCAGTTTATTGGCTAATTCACCCCTCCACTTT. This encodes CASSLLANSPLHF.

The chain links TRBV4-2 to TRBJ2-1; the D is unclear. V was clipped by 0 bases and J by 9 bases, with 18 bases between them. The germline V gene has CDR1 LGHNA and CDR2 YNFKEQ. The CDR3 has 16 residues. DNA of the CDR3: TGTGCCAGCAGCCAAGAAACGTCCCCTAGTTGGGGTGAGCAGTTCTTC. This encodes CASSQETSPSWGEQFF.

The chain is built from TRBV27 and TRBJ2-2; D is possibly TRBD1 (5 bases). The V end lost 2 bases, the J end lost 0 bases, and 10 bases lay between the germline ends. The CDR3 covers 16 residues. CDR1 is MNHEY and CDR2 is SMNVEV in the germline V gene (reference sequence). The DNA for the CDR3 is TGTGCCAGCAGTTTACTCCTAGGGGCGAACACCGGGGAGCTGTTTTTT. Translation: CASSLLLGANTGELFF.

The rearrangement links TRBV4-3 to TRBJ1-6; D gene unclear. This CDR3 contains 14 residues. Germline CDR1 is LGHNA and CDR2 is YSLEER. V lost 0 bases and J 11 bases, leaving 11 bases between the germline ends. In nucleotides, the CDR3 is TGCGCCAGCAGCCAAGATCGTCTCCATGCACCCCTCCACTTT. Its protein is CASSQDRLHAPLHF.

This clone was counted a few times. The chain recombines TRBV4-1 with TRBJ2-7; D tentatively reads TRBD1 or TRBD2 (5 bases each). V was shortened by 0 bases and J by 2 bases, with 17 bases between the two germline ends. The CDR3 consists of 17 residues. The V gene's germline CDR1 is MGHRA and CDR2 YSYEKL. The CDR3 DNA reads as TGCGCCAGCAGCCAAGAACATTACGAGGGACGCCCCTACGAGCAGTACTTC. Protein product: CASSQEHYEGRPYEQYF.

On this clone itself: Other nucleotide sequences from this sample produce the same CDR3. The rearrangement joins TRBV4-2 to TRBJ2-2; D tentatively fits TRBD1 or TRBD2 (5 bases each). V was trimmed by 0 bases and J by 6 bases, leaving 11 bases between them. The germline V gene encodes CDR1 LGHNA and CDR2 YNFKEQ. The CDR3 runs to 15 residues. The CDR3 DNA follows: TGTGCCAGCAGCCAAGAACCCGGGGCACCCGGGGAGCTGTTTTTT. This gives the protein CASSQEPGAPGELFF.

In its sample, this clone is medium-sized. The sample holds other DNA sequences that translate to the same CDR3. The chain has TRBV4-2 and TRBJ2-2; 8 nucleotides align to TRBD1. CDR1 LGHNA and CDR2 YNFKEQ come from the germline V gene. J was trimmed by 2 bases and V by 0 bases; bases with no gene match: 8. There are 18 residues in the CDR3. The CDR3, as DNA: TGTGCCAGCAGCCAAGAAGTCGGGCAGGGGGCCAACACCGGGGAGCTGTTTTTT. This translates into CASSQEVGQGANTGELFF.

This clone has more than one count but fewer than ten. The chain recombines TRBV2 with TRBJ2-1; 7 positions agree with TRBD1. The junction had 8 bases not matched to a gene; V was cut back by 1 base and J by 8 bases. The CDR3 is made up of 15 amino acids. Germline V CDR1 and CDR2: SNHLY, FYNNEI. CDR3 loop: CASSEGQGVIDEQFF. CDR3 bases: TGTGCCAGCAGTGAAGGTCAGGGGGTCATAGATGAGCAGTTCTTC.

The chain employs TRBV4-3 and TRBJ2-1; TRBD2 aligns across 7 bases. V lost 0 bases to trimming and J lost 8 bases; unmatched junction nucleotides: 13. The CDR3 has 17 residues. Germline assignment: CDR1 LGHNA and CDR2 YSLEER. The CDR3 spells CASSQDPWAGGGDEQFF. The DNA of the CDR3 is TGCGCCAGCAGCCAAGACCCTTGGGCCGGGGGAGGGGATGAGCAGTTCTTC.

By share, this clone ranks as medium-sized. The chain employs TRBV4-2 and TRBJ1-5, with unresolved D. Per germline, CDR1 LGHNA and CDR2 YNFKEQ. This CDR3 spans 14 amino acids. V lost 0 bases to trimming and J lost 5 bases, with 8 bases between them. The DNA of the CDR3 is TGTGCCAGCAGCCAAGAATCCGGAGATCAGCCCCAGCATTTT. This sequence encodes CASSQESGDQPQHF.

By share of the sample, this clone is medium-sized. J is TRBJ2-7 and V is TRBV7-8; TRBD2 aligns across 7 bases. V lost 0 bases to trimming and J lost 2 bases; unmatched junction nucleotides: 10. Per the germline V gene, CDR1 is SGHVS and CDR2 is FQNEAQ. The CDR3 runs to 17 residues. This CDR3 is CASSLALTAGEPYEQYF. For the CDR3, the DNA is TGTGCCAGCAGCTTAGCCTTAACGGCGGGAGAACCCTACGAGCAGTACTTC.

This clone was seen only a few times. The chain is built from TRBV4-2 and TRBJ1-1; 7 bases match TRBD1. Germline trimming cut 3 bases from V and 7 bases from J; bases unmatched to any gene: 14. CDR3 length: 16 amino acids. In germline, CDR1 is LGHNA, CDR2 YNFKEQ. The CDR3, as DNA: TGTGCCAGCAGCCAGGAATTGACAGGGTTACGAGGTGAAGCTTTCTTT. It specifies CASSQELTGLRGEAFF.

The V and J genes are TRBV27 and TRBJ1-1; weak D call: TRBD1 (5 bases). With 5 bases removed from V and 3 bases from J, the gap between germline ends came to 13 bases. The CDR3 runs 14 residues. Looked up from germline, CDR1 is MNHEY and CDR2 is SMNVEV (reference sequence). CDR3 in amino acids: CASSPPGTHTEAFF. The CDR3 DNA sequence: TGTGCCAGCAGTCCTCCAGGGACTCACACTGAAGCTTTCTTT.

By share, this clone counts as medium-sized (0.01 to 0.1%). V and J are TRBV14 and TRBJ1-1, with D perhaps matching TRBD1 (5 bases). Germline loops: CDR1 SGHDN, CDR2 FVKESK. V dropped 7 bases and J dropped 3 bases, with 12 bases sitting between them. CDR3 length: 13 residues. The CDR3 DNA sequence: TGTGCCAGCACCTCGGGAGGGGACACTGAAGCTTTCTTT. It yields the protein CASTSGGDTEAFF.

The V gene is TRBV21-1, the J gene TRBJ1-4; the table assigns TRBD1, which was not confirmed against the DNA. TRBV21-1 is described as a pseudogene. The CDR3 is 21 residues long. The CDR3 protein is CASSKAQSRNRGTDNLEKLFF. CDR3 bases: TGTGCCAGCAGCAAGGCTCAGTCTCGTAACAGGGGAACTGATAATCTCGAAAAACTGTTTTTT.

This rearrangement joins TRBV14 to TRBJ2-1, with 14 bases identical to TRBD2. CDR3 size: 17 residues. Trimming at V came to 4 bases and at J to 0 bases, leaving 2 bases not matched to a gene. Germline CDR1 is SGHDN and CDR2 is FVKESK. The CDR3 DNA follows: TGTGCCAGCAGCCCCGGGACTAGCGGGAGCTCCTACAATGAGCAGTTCTTC. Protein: CASSPGTSGSSYNEQFF.

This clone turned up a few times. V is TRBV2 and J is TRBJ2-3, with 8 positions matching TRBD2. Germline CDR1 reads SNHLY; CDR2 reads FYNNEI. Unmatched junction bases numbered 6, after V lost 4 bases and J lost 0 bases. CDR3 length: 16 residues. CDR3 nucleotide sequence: TGTGCCAGCAGTGGGCAGCGGGGGATCAGCACAGATACGCAGTATTTT. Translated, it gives CASSGQRGISTDTQYF.

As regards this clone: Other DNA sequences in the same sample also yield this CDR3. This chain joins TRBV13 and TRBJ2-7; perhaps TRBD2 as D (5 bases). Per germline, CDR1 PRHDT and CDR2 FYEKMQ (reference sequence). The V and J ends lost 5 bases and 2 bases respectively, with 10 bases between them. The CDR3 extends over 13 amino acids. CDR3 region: CASSLPGTYEQYF. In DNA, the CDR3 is TGTGCCAGCAGCCTCCCCGGGACCTACGAGCAGTACTTC. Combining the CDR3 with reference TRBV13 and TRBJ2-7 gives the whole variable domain AAGVIQSPRHLIKEKRETATLKCYPIPRHDTVYWYQQGPGQDPQFLISFYEKMQSDKGSIPDRFSAQQFSDYHSELNMSSLELGDSALYFCASSLPGTYEQYFGPGTRLTVT.

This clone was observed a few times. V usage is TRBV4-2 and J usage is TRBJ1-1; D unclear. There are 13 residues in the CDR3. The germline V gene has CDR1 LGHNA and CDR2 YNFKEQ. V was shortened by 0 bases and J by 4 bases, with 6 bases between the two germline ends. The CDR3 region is CASSQEIGTEAFF. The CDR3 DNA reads TGTGCCAGCAGCCAAGAAATCGGCACTGAAGCTTTCTTT.

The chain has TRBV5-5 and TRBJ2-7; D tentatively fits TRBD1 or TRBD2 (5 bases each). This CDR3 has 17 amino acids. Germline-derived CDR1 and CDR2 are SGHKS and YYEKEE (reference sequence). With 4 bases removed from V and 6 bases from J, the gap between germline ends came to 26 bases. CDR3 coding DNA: TGTGCCAGCAGCCAGGAAACCGGGCCTCAAACGAGGGGCGAGCAGTACTTC. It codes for CASSQETGPQTRGEQYF.

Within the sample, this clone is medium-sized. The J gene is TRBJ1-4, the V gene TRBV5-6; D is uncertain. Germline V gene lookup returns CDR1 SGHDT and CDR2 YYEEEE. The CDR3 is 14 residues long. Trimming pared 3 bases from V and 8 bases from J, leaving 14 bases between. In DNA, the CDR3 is TGTGCCAGCAGCTCCCCCCGTGTGCAGGAAAAACTGTTTTTT. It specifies CASSSPRVQEKLFF.

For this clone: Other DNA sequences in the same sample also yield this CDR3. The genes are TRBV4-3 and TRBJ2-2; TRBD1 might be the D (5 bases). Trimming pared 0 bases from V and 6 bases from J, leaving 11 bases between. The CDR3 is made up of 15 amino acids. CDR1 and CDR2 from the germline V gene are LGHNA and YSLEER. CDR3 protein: CASSQEPGAPGELFF. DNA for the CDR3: TGCGCCAGCAGCCAAGAACCTGGGGCCCCCGGGGAGCTGTTTTTT.

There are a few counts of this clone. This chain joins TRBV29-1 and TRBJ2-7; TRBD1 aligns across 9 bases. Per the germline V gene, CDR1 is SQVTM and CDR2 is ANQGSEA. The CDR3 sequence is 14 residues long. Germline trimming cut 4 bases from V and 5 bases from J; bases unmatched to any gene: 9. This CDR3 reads CSVGIRDRDHEQYF. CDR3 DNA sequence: TGCAGCGTTGGTATCCGGGACAGGGACCACGAGCAGTACTTC.

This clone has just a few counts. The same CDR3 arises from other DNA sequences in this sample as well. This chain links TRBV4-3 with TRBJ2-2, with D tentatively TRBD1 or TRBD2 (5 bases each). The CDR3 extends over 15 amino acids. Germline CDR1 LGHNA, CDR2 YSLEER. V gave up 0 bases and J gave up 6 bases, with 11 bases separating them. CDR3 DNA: TGCGCCAGCAGCCAAGAAGTCGGGGCTCCCGGGGAGCTGTTTTTT. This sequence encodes CASSQEVGAPGELFF.

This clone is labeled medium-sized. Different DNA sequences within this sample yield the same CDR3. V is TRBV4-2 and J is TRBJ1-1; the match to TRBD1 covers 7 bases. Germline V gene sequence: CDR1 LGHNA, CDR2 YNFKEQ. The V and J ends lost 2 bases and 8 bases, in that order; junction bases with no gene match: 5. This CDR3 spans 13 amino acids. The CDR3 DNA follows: TGTGCCAGCAGCCAACCGGGGACAGCCGAAGCTTTCTTT. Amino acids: CASSQPGTAEAFF.